This TCR beta chain came from a study of blood T cell repertoires in COVID-19. Study overall: COVID-19 samples from acute and convalescent phases originated in the United States, Italy and Spain. The analysed material was cDNA or gDNA that came from T cells, B-cell-depleted T cells, or PBMCs.

Profiling relied on immunoSEQ multiplex PCR, and the TCRdb table lists in-frame clones only, not all of them. The sample consists of about 70,000 clones, about 85% of them appearing once. The CDR3 is 15 residues long. V lost 7 bases, J lost 4 bases, and 8 bases stayed unmatched. CDR1 and CDR2 from the germline V gene are SGHRS and YFSETQ. The specimen was peripheral blood. This clonotype was obtained from a man aged 80 or over with acute or convalescent COVID-19. The chain has TRBV5-1 and TRBJ2-1; TRBD1 matches 10 bases. The CDR3 DNA is TGCGCCAGCCTCCTTGGGGGACAGGGGTACAATGAGCAGTTCTTC. As protein: CASLLGGQGYNEQFF.